This T cell receptor (beta chain) emerged from a study of glioma-infiltrating T cells after dendritic cell vaccination. Study at large: Three intradermal dendritic cell vaccine injections were given every two weeks.

CDR1 and CDR2 from the germline V gene are SGHTA and FQGNSA. The CDR3 is 14 amino acids. Trimming cost V 5 bases and J 6 bases; bases outside gene matches: 5. Study-wide results and caveats: Patients with more pretreatment TILs had longer time to progression and survival.

Concerning this clone: The antigen is unknown.

The PCR used 60 V beta and 13 J beta primers. Using immunoSEQ multiplex PCR, the repertoire was profiled, and TCRdb retains in-frame clones only, with some absent. Here the sample spans over 80,000 clones, about 90% being singletons. Fresh-frozen tumor tissue and more than two years of survival data were available for all. This receptor was obtained from a human donor with glioblastoma. J is TRBJ2-3 and V is TRBV7-2, with 10 bases aligning to TRBD2. This specimen consisted of blood, obtained before dendritic cell vaccination. The CDR3 is CASSPGAGGDTQYF. Written as DNA, the CDR3 is TGTGCCAGCAGCCCAGGAGCGGGAGGGGATACGCAGTATTTT.